Below, 25 T cell receptor beta chains from the same sample are listed, as sequenced in a study of T cells expressing NK-cell markers. TCRdb re-called the 5' RACE reads; every CDR3 protein appears as one record, without DNA. This table holds about 380,000 distinct CDR3 sequences. Sequences were obtained from blood T cells: a sorted CD56 or NKG2C T cell subset, CD4+ or CD8+ T cells, or bulk PBMC T cells (not recorded which). These receptors originate from a man aged 18-75 years in good health.

V gene TRBV3-1 combines with J gene TRBJ1-2. This CDR3 spans 14 amino acids. Germline-derived CDR1 and CDR2 are LGHDT and YNNKEL (reference sequence). CDR3 sequence: CASSPKNWHYGYTF.

The chain uses TRBV2 and TRBJ1-1; TCRdb indicates TRBD1, and absent DNA this call remains unverified. Germline CDR1 is SNHLY and CDR2 is FYNNEI. The CDR3 is 15 amino acids. This CDR3 is CATKTQGVMNTEAFF.

The chain has TRBV6-1 and TRBJ1-2; no DNA is available, so the TRBD1 call from TCRdb remains unchecked. CDR3 length: 15 residues. Germline-derived CDR1 and CDR2 are MNHNS and SASEGT. The CDR3 sequence: CASSKAPGQGYGYTF.

CDR3 in amino acids: CAISPGQLSSYEQYF. The chain employs TRBV10-3 and TRBJ2-7; checking the TCRdb D call of TRBD1 is not possible without DNA. This CDR3 spans 15 amino acids. CDR1 and CDR2 from the germline V gene are ENHRY and SYGVKD.

This chain connects TRBV18 to TRBJ1-4. Germline CDR1 is KGHSH and CDR2 is LQKENI. There are 14 residues in the CDR3. CDR3 amino acids: CASSPYNRNEKLFF.

The chain joins TRBV11-2 to TRBJ2-5; as DNA is missing, the TRBD2 call by TCRdb cannot be tested. Germline V lookup: CDR1 SGHAT, CDR2 FQNNGV. The CDR3 runs to 17 residues. This chain's CDR3 is CASSLDGEAGGGETQYF.

The V call is TRBV29-1, the J call TRBJ1-1; TCRdb lists TRBD1, though no DNA is available to test this call. Germline CDR1 is SQVTM and CDR2 is ANQGSEA. The CDR3 has 13 residues. CDR3 amino acids: CSARRVWGTEAFF.

The rearrangement links TRBV20-1 to TRBJ1-1; TCRdb picks TRBD1, but there is no DNA to check that call. This CDR3 has 11 residues. The germline CDR1 and CDR2 sequences are DFQATT and SNEGSKA (reference sequence). The CDR3 protein is CSASDRGTAFF.

The chain couples TRBV21-1 to TRBJ1-2. TRBV21-1 has pseudogene status. The CDR3 runs to 15 residues. CDR3 amino acids: CASSPKGRAGDGYTF.

The chain uses TRBV20-1 and TRBJ2-3. Looked up from germline, CDR1 is DFQATT and CDR2 is SNEGSKA (reference sequence). The CDR3 consists of 12 residues. CDR3 residues: CSASPSTDTQYF.

This chain links TRBV6-1 with TRBJ2-4; TCRdb designates TRBD1, a call that cannot be tested without DNA. The germline CDR1 and CDR2 sequences are MNHNS and SASEGT. This CDR3 spans 16 amino acids. The CDR3 loop reads CASSDPGEIGKNIQYF.

This sequence joins TRBV2 and TRBJ2-5. The germline V gene encodes CDR1 SNHLY and CDR2 FYNNEI. The CDR3 runs 11 residues. The CDR3 region is CASSYVETQYF.

The rearrangement uses TRBV9 and TRBJ2-5; TCRdb calls TRBD1, which cannot be checked without DNA. The CDR3 has 15 residues. The germline gives CDR1 SGDLS, CDR2 YYNGEE. CDR3 loop: CASSVRGAGGETQYF.

This rearrangement joins TRBV6-2 or TRBV6-3 to TRBJ1-2; TCRdb picks TRBD1, but there is no DNA to check that call. This CDR3 spans 14 amino acids. The germline V gene encodes CDR1 MNHEY and CDR2 SVGEGT. CDR3 region: CASSYQPGGYGYTF.

This chain joins TRBV6-1 and TRBJ2-3; TCRdb returns TRBD2, unconfirmable since there is no DNA. The CDR3 has 16 amino acids. The germline CDR1 and CDR2 sequences are MNHNS and SASEGT. The CDR3 loop is CASSAGLAGGTDTQYF.

The chain joins TRBV5-6 to TRBJ2-4; TCRdb's assignment of TRBD2 cannot be checked, as there is no DNA. CDR3 length equals 16 residues. Germline loops: CDR1 SGHDT, CDR2 YYEEEE. This chain's CDR3 is CASSPKMEGGKNIQYF.

The chain is built from TRBV28 and TRBJ2-7; TCRdb's assignment of TRBD2 cannot be checked, as there is no DNA. Per germline, CDR1 MDHEN and CDR2 SYDVKM. The CDR3 has 15 amino acids. Here the CDR3 reads CASSLTASGVYEQYF.

This chain uses TRBV29-1 with TRBJ2-5; TCRdb's D gene call, TRBD2, goes unchecked for lack of DNA. The CDR3 contains 15 residues. CDR1 is SQVTM and CDR2 is ANQGSEA in the germline V gene. The CDR3 is CSVGDSGGPLETQYF.

CDR3 sequence reads: CATSDETGHNEQFF. V gene TRBV24-1 combines with J gene TRBJ2-1; TCRdb outputs TRBD1, but without DNA this stays unchecked. There are 14 residues in the CDR3. The V gene's germline CDR1 is KGHDR and CDR2 SFDVKD.

The chain recombines TRBV7-8 with TRBJ2-7; with no DNA, the TCRdb D assignment of TRBD2 cannot be verified. The CDR3 has 15 amino acids. Germline loops: CDR1 SGHVS, CDR2 FQNEAQ. CDR3 in amino acids: CASTWGSGVSYEQYF.

Here the CDR3 reads CASSGGTVTNTGELFF. V usage is TRBV19 and J usage is TRBJ2-2; TCRdb returns TRBD1, unconfirmable since there is no DNA. The germline V gene has CDR1 LNHDA and CDR2 SQIVND (reference sequence). This CDR3 contains 16 residues.

The chain joins TRBV13 to TRBJ1-1. Germline CDR1 and CDR2: PRHDT and FYEKMQ (reference sequence). There are 14 residues in the CDR3. CDR3 loop: CASSLWTDGTEAFF.

This chain joins TRBV3-1 and TRBJ2-6; checking the TCRdb D call of TRBD2 is not possible without DNA. From germline, CDR1 is LGHDT and CDR2 YNNKEL (reference sequence). The CDR3 consists of 17 residues. The CDR3 sequence is CASSQERGVFGANVLTF. The whole variable domain, filled in from reference TRBV3-1 and TRBJ2-6, reads DTAVSQTPKYLVTQMGNDKSIKCEQNLGHDTMYWYKQDSKKFLKIMFSYNNKELIINETVPNRFSPKSPDKAHLNLHINSLELGDSAVYFCASSQERGVFGANVLTFGAGSRLTVL.

The V call is TRBV2, the J call TRBJ2-3. The CDR3 is 13 amino acids. Germline V gene lookup returns CDR1 SNHLY and CDR2 FYNNEI. The CDR3 protein is CASRRTATDTQYF.

The rearrangement uses TRBV7-3 and TRBJ2-5; TCRdb's D call, TRBD1, is unchecked because there is no DNA. The CDR3 extends over 15 amino acids. Germline CDR1 SGHTA, CDR2 FQGTGA. The CDR3: CASSVTGGASETQYF.